This T cell receptor beta chain was retrieved from a study of blood T cells in healthy people across ages. Per germline, CDR1 GTSNPN and CDR2 SVGIG (reference sequence). CDR3 length equals 13 residues. The trim removed 1 base at V and 6 bases at J, leaving 5 bases unmatched. Findings and caveats of the study: Across samples, TCR beta diversity tracked strongly with naive T cell percentage. A conclusive naive versus antigen-experienced comparison was prevented by the unsorted PBMCs. Not knowing donor CMV status may have confounded expanded clonotype changes.

Sample-barcoded 5' priming and a J-beta primer mix drove a second PCR of about 6 to 12 cycles. A template-switch adaptor that had 12 random nucleotides put a tag on each cDNA molecule. MiXCR, run by TCRdb on the 5' RACE reads, gives a single entry per CDR3 protein. The sample includes 1.5 million to 2 million distinct CDR3 sequences, 25% to 30% seen only once; the top ten take 6.5% to 8.5%. A remark on this clonotype: Its antigen remains unknown.

The J gene is TRBJ1-2, the V gene TRBV30; 7 bases align to TRBD1. The sequence was collected from a woman in her twenties or thirties in good health. The specimen sequenced was blood. The CDR3 nucleotides are TGTGCCTGGAGTGAAAGGAGGGGGCATGGCTACACCTTC. Its protein is CAWSERRGHGYTF.